What follows are 30 T cell receptor beta chains derived from one specimen sequenced in a study of CD8 T cells in ankylosing spondylitis (dated by TCRdb to about 2017). Study-wide conclusions, independent of this receptor: A TCR beta motif of about 8 highly homologous amino acid variants appeared characteristic of blood from ankylosing spondylitis patients.

No antigens are known for them. Library preparation was by 5' RACE. Sequenced on an Illumina HiSeq 2500. TCRdb passed the public sequencing reads through fastp at Q25 and MiXCR, retaining productive beta sequences. CDR3 protein duplicates are merged, each entry listing the most common genes and DNA. The sample table records around 490,000 distinct CDR3 sequences; 5.3% of these occur just once. The ten largest clones add up to approximately 4% of the sample. Sequenced material: blood, either unsorted or a sorted T cell fraction (not recorded which). The receptors were sampled from a male donor with ankylosing spondylitis.

In this sample, this clonotype turned up many times. The chain employs TRBV4-3 and TRBJ2-1; D could derive from TRBD1 or TRBD2 (5 bases each). Germline V gene data show CDR1 as LGHNA and CDR2 as YSLEER. The V gene lost 0 bases and the J gene lost 2 bases, with 11 bases spanning the gap. The CDR3 is 16 residues long. Written as DNA, the CDR3 is TGCGCCAGCAGCCAAGATGGTCGGGGCGCCTACAATGAGCAGTTCTTC. Translating gives CASSQDGRGAYNEQFF.

J is TRBJ2-5 and V is TRBV7-2, with D tentatively TRBD1 or TRBD2 (5 bases each). The CDR3 sequence is 13 residues long. Trimming removed 2 bases from V and 5 bases from J, with 9 bases in between. Germline V gene lookup returns CDR1 SGHTA and CDR2 FQGNSA. The CDR3 sequence is CASSLMGDETQYF. As DNA, the CDR3 is TGTGCCAGCAGCTTAATGGGGGATGAGACCCAGTACTTC.

This clonotype was detected ten times or more. Written as DNA, the CDR3 is TGTGCCAGCAGCAATTTGCGACAGGGGCGAAACACCATATATTTT. Amino acid sequence: CASSNLRQGRNTIYF. The chain employs TRBV9 and TRBJ1-3; 8 nucleotides line up with TRBD1. The CDR3 length is 15 residues. From germline, CDR1 is SGDLS and CDR2 YYNGEE. The V and J ends lost 4 bases and 5 bases, in that order; junction bases with no gene match: 8.

This clonotype appeared many times. The V gene is TRBV12-3 or TRBV12-4, the J gene TRBJ2-7, with D maybe TRBD2 (7 bases). Trimming left V 1 base short and J 9 bases short, with 13 bases between. This CDR3 region has 13 residues. The CDR3 coding sequence is TGTGCCAGCAGTTTAGATCGGGGGGCCGCGCAGTACTTC. As protein: CASSLDRGAAQYF.

This clonotype was observed many times. The chain is built from TRBV9 and TRBJ2-2; no firm D call. This CDR3 comprises 13 residues. CDR1 is SGDLS, CDR2 YYNGEE, per germline. With 3 bases removed from V and 6 bases from J, the gap between germline ends came to 9 bases. The CDR3 DNA sequence: TGTGCCAGCAGCGCCCGCTGGCCCGGGGAGCTGTTTTTT. The encoded protein is CASSARWPGELFF.

In this sample, this clonotype turned up a few times. The chain joins TRBV6-1 to TRBJ2-6; 7 nucleotides align to TRBD1. Germline CDR1 MNHNS, CDR2 SASEGT. Germline trimming cut 6 bases from V and 0 bases from J; bases unmatched to any gene: 14. There are 19 residues in the CDR3. CDR3 amino acids: CASRTPTRDSGSGANVLTF. Here the CDR3 DNA reads TGTGCCAGCAGAACGCCTACCCGGGACAGCGGCTCTGGGGCCAACGTCCTGACTTTC.

This clonotype occurred a few times. The chain carries TRBV20-1 and TRBJ2-7, with a possible D match to TRBD1 (6 bases). V lost 5 bases and J lost 5, with 19 bases in between. From germline, CDR1 is DFQATT and CDR2 SNEGSKA (reference sequence). This CDR3 is 14 amino acids long. The CDR3 DNA reads as TGCAGTGCTTCAGCAGGGGTTTTTAGGGACGAGCAGTACTTC. Amino acids: CSASAGVFRDEQYF.

This sequence joins TRBV2 and TRBJ2-7, with 8 bases aligning to TRBD2. The CDR3 covers 14 residues. Germline assignment: CDR1 SNHLY and CDR2 FYNNEI. With V trimmed by 4 bases and J by 1 base, 3 bases remained unmatched. The CDR3 region is CASSGLASSYEQYF. The CDR3 DNA reads TGTGCCAGCAGTGGACTAGCGAGTTCCTACGAGCAGTACTTC.

This clonotype was observed at least ten times. The chain couples TRBV20-1 to TRBJ2-1; 10 bases are a match to TRBD2. The CDR3 runs to 15 residues. Germline CDR1 reads DFQATT; CDR2 reads SNEGSKA (reference sequence). CDR3 sequence: CTQTGLAGVVNEQFF. The DNA for the CDR3 is TGCACCCAAACGGGTCTAGCGGGGGTCGTCAATGAGCAGTTCTTC.

Only a few counts were recorded for this clonotype. The chain is built from TRBV28 and TRBJ2-1; no definite D call. V was trimmed by 3 bases and J by 0 bases, leaving 15 bases between them. Germline V gene data show CDR1 as MDHEN and CDR2 as SYDVKM. The CDR3 consists of 17 residues. The CDR3 DNA sequence: TGTGCCAGCAGTTTCTTCCCCCGGCCAGCCTCCTACAATGAGCAGTTCTTC. Protein sequence: CASSFFPRPASYNEQFF. Variable domain in full (rest from reference TRBV28 and TRBJ2-1): DVKVTQSSRYLVKRTGEKVFLECVQDMDHENMFWYRQDPGLGLRLIYFSYDVKMKEKGDIPEGYSVSREKKERFSLILESASTNQTSMYLCASSFFPRPASYNEQFFGPGTRLTVL.

This clonotype came up many times. This rearrangement joins TRBV29-1 to TRBJ2-1; possibly TRBD1 or TRBD2 for D (5 bases each). This CDR3 has 10 residues. Trimming left V 8 bases short and J 9 bases short, with 11 bases between. Germline V gene data show CDR1 as SQVTM and CDR2 as ANQGSEA. The CDR3 loop reads CSTWDGEQFF. The CDR3 nucleotides read TGCAGCACATGGGACGGTGAGCAGTTCTTC.

This clonotype was observed at least ten times. The rearrangement joins TRBV29-1 to TRBJ1-2; the D gene is possibly TRBD1 (6 bases). V shed 4 bases and J shed 2 bases, with 11 bases lying between them. The CDR3 contains 13 residues. Germline V gene lookup returns CDR1 SQVTM and CDR2 ANQGSEA. CDR3 sequence reads: CSVGTEKNYGYTF. Here the CDR3 DNA reads TGCAGCGTTGGGACAGAAAAGAACTATGGCTACACCTTC.

This clonotype showed up many times. The chain joins TRBV20-1 to TRBJ2-1, with D maybe TRBD2 (5 bases). This CDR3 comprises 12 residues. CDR1 is DFQATT, CDR2 SNEGSKA, per germline (reference sequence). V was cut by 7 bases and J by 3 bases, with 10 bases left in between. The CDR3 is CSGDYNYNEQFF. The CDR3 DNA reads as TGCAGTGGCGACTACAACTACAATGAGCAGTTCTTC.

This clonotype was seen a handful of times. The chain couples TRBV27 to TRBJ1-1; TRBD1 matches 9 bases. Germline trimming cut 8 bases from V and 5 bases from J; bases unmatched to any gene: 6. In germline, CDR1 is MNHEY, CDR2 SMNVEV (reference sequence). CDR3 length: 13 residues. CDR3 in amino acids: CASVLTGGTEAFF. DNA of the CDR3: TGTGCCAGCGTCCTGACAGGGGGGACTGAAGCTTTCTTT.

This clonotype was seen more than once but under ten times. This rearrangement joins TRBV7-2 to TRBJ2-5, with 9 bases identical to TRBD1. The germline V gene has CDR1 SGHTA and CDR2 FQGNSA. The trim removed 7 bases at V and 5 bases at J, leaving 8 bases unmatched. The CDR3 is 14 residues long. The CDR3 protein is CASIQDRGGETQYF. The CDR3 bases are TGTGCCAGCATCCAGGACAGGGGCGGGGAGACCCAGTACTTC.

This clonotype was observed at least ten times. The chain combines TRBV11-2 with TRBJ2-7; TRBD2 aligns across 7 bases. V shed 2 bases and J 7 bases; nucleotides not matched to a gene: 8. CDR1 is SGHAT, CDR2 FQNNGV, per germline. This CDR3 spans 14 amino acids. CDR3 residues: CASSLTGLSAEQYF. CDR3 in DNA: TGTGCCAGCAGCTTAACGGGACTATCAGCGGAGCAGTACTTC. Full variable domain (outside the CDR3, taken from reference TRBV11-2 and TRBJ2-7): EAGVAQSPRYKIIEKRQSVAFWCNPISGHATLYWYQQILGQGPKLLIQFQNNGVVDDSQLPKDRFSAERLKGVDSTLKIQPAKLEDSAVYLCASSLTGLSAEQYFGPGTRLTVT.

This clonotype has a count of ten or more. This sequence joins TRBV6-4 and TRBJ1-5, with D maybe TRBD1 (5 bases). The CDR3 contains 16 residues. V gave up 0 bases and J gave up 6 bases, with 15 bases separating them. Per the germline V gene, CDR1 is MRHNA and CDR2 is SNTAGT. CDR3 sequence (DNA): TGTGCCAGCAGTGACTCGCAGGGCAGGGAGCTTCAGCCCCAGCATTTT. This translates into CASSDSQGRELQPQHF.

This clonotype was found many times. The V call is TRBV10-3, the J call TRBJ2-3, with D possibly TRBD2 on 7 matching bases. Per germline, CDR1 ENHRY and CDR2 SYGVKD. V dropped 0 bases and J dropped 8 bases, with 15 bases sitting between them. The CDR3 spans 15 residues. CDR3 amino acids: CAISESGGGRSTQYF. CDR3 nucleotides: TGTGCCATCAGTGAGTCGGGAGGGGGAAGAAGTACGCAGTATTTT.

This chain links TRBV6-1 with TRBJ2-7; 10 bases map to TRBD1. CDR3 length: 13 amino acids. V trimming: 8 bases; J trimming: 4 bases; junction bases outside the gene matches: 5. Per the germline V gene, CDR1 is MNHNS and CDR2 is SASEGT. The CDR3 DNA reads as TGTGCCAGCTGGGGACAGGGGAGTTACGAGCAGTACTTC. Amino acids: CASWGQGSYEQYF.

This clonotype was seen ten or more times. The rearrangement links TRBV4-2 to TRBJ2-7, with 7 positions matching TRBD2. In germline, CDR1 is LGHNA, CDR2 YNFKEQ. The V gene end was trimmed by 0 bases and the J gene end by 4 bases; junction bases not matched to a gene: 0. This CDR3 has 13 residues. The CDR3 reads CASSQEGGYEQYF. The CDR3 DNA reads as TGTGCCAGCAGCCAAGAGGGGGGGTACGAGCAGTACTTC.

This clonotype was seen many times. The chain combines TRBV28 with TRBJ1-4, with 11 bases identical to TRBD1. Germline V lookup: CDR1 MDHEN, CDR2 SYDVKM. J lost 8 bases, V lost 7 bases, and 9 bases had no gene match. This CDR3 comprises 15 residues. The CDR3 loop is CASIGQGAYLEKLFF. The CDR3 nucleotides are TGTGCCAGCATAGGACAGGGGGCGTATTTAGAAAAACTGTTTTTT.

This clonotype appeared once. A much bigger clone sits one base away, suggesting this may be a read error. This chain uses TRBV10-2 with TRBJ2-2, with 9 nucleotides matching TRBD1. Losses at the gene ends were 6 bases for V and 7 bases for J; bases not matched to a gene: 9. CDR1 is WSHSY and CDR2 is SAAADI in the germline V gene. This CDR3 contains 15 residues. The CDR3 nucleotides are TGCGCCAGCAGAGCTCCGGGACAGGGAGGCGGGGAGCTGTTTTTT. It translates to CASRAPGQGGGELFF.

This clonotype was picked up many times. The chain carries TRBV29-1 and TRBJ1-1; 7 bases line up with TRBD1. The CDR3 contains 12 residues. In germline, CDR1 is SQVTM, CDR2 ANQGSEA. V dropped 4 bases and J dropped 7; count of bases not matched to a gene: 6. This CDR3 reads CSVVQGPNEAFF. CDR3 nucleotide sequence: TGCAGCGTTGTACAGGGGCCGAATGAAGCTTTCTTT.

The chain carries TRBV6-2 or TRBV6-3 and TRBJ1-6; weak D call: TRBD1 (5 bases). The CDR3 contains 15 residues. The germline gives CDR1 MNHEY, CDR2 SVGEGT. V was pared by 7 bases and J by 7 bases, with 17 bases between. The CDR3 is CASTARAGGNSPLHF. The CDR3, as DNA: TGTGCCAGCACCGCCCGGGCGGGGGGGAATTCACCCCTCCACTTT.

This clonotype turned up a few times. The rearrangement links TRBV7-6 to TRBJ2-1, with 7 bases fitting TRBD1. V shed 5 bases and J 9 bases; nucleotides not matched to a gene: 7. The germline V gene has CDR1 SGHVS and CDR2 FNYEAQ. There are 13 residues in the CDR3. The CDR3 reads CASSPTRGLEQFF. Written as DNA, the CDR3 is TGTGCCAGCAGCCCGACGAGGGGGCTTGAGCAGTTCTTC.

V is TRBV28 and J is TRBJ2-7; D assignment may be TRBD1 or TRBD2 (6 bases each). V was clipped by 5 bases and J by 0 bases, with 14 bases between them. CDR1 and CDR2 from the germline V gene are MDHEN and SYDVKM. This CDR3 has 15 amino acids. For the CDR3, the DNA is TGTGCCAGCAGTCATGGGGGGACAATCTCCTACGAGCAGTACTTC. Its translation is CASSHGGTISYEQYF.

The sample holds a few counts of this clonotype. V and J are TRBV18 and TRBJ2-7; TRBD2 might be the D (6 bases). V lost 3 bases and J lost 2, with 11 bases in between. This CDR3 is 14 amino acids long. Looked up from germline, CDR1 is KGHSH and CDR2 is LQKENI. DNA of the CDR3: TGTGCCAGCTCACCCCCGGGAGCCCCCTACGAGCAGTACTTC. Translating it yields CASSPPGAPYEQYF.

This clonotype showed up many times. V gene TRBV29-1 combines with J gene TRBJ1-2; no clear D. The CDR3 is 12 amino acids. Looked up from germline, CDR1 is SQVTM and CDR2 is ANQGSEA. Trimming stripped 4 bases from V and 8 bases from J, with 14 bases between. The CDR3 reads CSVGPGSKGYTF. The CDR3, as DNA: TGCAGCGTTGGGCCGGGTTCGAAGGGCTACACCTTC.

The table lists this clonotype with a few counts. The CDR3 region is CASSLGPLGSAYEQYF. CDR3 coding DNA: TGTGCCAGCAGTTTAGGGCCCCTCGGCAGCGCCTACGAGCAGTACTTC. The rearrangement links TRBV27 to TRBJ2-7; D ambiguous. The ends were cut back, 2 bases at V and 2 bases at J, with 16 bases in the middle. The germline gives CDR1 MNHEY, CDR2 SMNVEV (reference sequence). This CDR3 has 16 residues.

This clonotype was seen many times. This chain links TRBV20-1 with TRBJ2-1; 11 bases agree with TRBD2. Looked up from germline, CDR1 is DFQATT and CDR2 is SNEGSKA (reference sequence). CDR3 length: 15 residues. The J segment lost 6 bases and the V segment lost 2 bases, leaving 6 bases of the junction unmatched. The CDR3 DNA reads TGCAGTGCTAGACTAGCGGGAGGTCCCAGCAATGAGCAGTTCTTC. This encodes CSARLAGGPSNEQFF.